This TCR beta chain was observed in a study of shared clonotypes between healthy human individuals. This CDR3 has 16 amino acids. Trimming cost V 4 bases and J 5 bases; bases outside gene matches: 7. The germline V gene encodes CDR1 MNHEY and CDR2 SMNVEV (reference sequence). Whole-study findings and limits: Across a handful of donors, naive CD4 shared around 5.3%, naive CD8 around 4%, memory CD4 roughly 2.4%, memory CD8 0.4%. Investigators expected sequencing depth to affect clonotype sharing among donors.

Tens of thousands of T cell genomes, or approximately 190 ng DNA, went into the sorted-subset replicate PCRs. Profiled with immunoSEQ multiplex PCR; TCRdb holds only in-frame clones, not every one. The sample lists about 2 million clones; about 94% were seen once. Naive CD8 cells comprised CD45RO-negative, CCR7-positively selected cells, excluding terminally differentiated effector memory CD45RA+ cells. As to this clone: Its specificity is not known.

The TCR was taken from a man between 18 and 35 years old in good health. This rearrangement joins TRBV27 to TRBJ2-1; TRBD2 matches 11 bases. The material sequenced was naive CD8+ T cells sorted from blood. The CDR3 reads CASSSPGTSGNNEQFF. The CDR3, as DNA: TGTGCCAGCAGTTCCCCCGGGACTAGCGGCAACAATGAGCAGTTCTTC.